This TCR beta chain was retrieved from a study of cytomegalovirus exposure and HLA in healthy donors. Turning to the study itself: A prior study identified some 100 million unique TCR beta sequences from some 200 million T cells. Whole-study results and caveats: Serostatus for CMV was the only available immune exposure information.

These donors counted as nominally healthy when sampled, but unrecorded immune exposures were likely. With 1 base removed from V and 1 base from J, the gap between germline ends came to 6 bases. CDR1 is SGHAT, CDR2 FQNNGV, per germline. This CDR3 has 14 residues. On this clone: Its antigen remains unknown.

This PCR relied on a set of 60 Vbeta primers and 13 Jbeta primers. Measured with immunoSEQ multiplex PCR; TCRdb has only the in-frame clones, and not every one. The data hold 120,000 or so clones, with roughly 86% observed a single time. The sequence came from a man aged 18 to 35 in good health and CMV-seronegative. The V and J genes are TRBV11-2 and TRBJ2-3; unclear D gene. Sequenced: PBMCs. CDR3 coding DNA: TGTGCCAGCAGCTTAGTAGGAGGCACAGATACGCAGTATTTT. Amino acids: CASSLVGGTDTQYF.